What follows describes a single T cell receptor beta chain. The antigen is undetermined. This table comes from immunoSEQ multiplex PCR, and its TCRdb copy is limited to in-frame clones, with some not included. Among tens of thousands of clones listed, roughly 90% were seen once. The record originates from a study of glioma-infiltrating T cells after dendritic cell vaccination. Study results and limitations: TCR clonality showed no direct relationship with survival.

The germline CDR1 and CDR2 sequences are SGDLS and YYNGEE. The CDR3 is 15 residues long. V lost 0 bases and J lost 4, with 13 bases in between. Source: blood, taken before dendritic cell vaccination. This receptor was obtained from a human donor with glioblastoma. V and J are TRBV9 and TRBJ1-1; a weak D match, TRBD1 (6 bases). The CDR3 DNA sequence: TGTGCCAGCAGCGTAGTGGGGGCAGGCGGCACTGAAGCTTTCTTT. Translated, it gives CASSVVGAGGTEAFF.